The entry below describes one T cell receptor (beta chain). The CDR3 extends over 13 amino acids. The V gene lost 3 bases and the J gene lost 5 bases, with 10 bases spanning the gap. In germline, CDR1 is LNHDA, CDR2 SQIVND (reference sequence). immunoSEQ v3.0 was run at survey level. This table comes from immunoSEQ multiplex PCR, and its TCRdb copy is limited to in-frame clones, with some not included. The table shows under 35,000 clones, with around 94% occurring only once. These data come from a study of long-term antiretroviral therapy in people with HIV. The starting material was unsorted PBMCs, obtained around 5.4 years after starting antiretroviral therapy. V is TRBV19 and J is TRBJ1-2, with a possible D match to TRBD1 (6 bases). This receptor was identified in a woman between 50 and 59 years old with HIV. As DNA, the CDR3 is TGTGCCAGTAGTATGCAGGGGACGTATGGCTACACCTTC. As protein: CASSMQGTYGYTF.